This T cell receptor (beta chain) was captured by sequencing in a study (dated by TCRdb to the mid-2010s). In the study overall: In people whose bodies naturally kept HIV infection under control, the researchers looked into where HIV persistence comes from.

The library was built by means of 5' RACE. The sequencing machine was an Illumina HiSeq 2000. Clones were called with MiXCR by TCRdb after fastp trimmed the public reads at Q25, and only in-frame beta chains were retained. A single entry per CDR3 protein holds the most common genes and DNA from its merged rows. The sample profile shows about 840 distinct CDR3 sequences; over 7.5% of them were found once. Of the sample, more than 20% is held by the ten largest clones. This clonotype was counted a few times. The antigen it binds to is not known. Base qualities are not at hand, and no much larger clone is one base apart. The germline V gene (reference sequence) sets CDR1 to DFQATT and CDR2 to SNEGSKA. V drops 7 bases and J drops 8 bases, leaving 12 bases in between. There are 11 amino acids in the CDR3, from cysteine to phenylalanine inclusive. Solely the CDR3 DNA is kept, with 33 bases framed from the first base.

The clonotype comes from a male donor with HIV. The sequenced sample was total memory T cells from blood PBMCs. Sample cell subset or site, as interpreted from the label and publication: transitional memory CD4+ T cells. The V and J genes are TRBV20-1 and TRBJ2-4, with the D segment identity uncertain. The nucleotide sequence is TGCAGTGTTGAAGACGGGTACATTCAGTACTTC. Its translation is CSVEDGYIQYF.